This T cell receptor beta chain stems from a study of a mutant IDH1 vaccine in newly diagnosed glioma. Study overall: Averaging around 40 years of age, treated patients were roughly 60% male and 37.5% female. The therapy given earlier, which was standard therapy, consisted of radiotherapy, temozolomide, or both, and most of the patients received both.

TCRdb keeps only in-frame clones here, not all; method: immunoSEQ multiplex PCR. The sample records tens of thousands of clones, over 65% being singletons. V lost 3 bases and J 0 bases, leaving 14 bases between the germline ends. The CDR3 loop spans 17 amino acids. Germline loops: CDR1 MNHEY, CDR2 SMNVEV (reference sequence). Remarks on this clone: As yet, its antigen is unknown.

General study results and limits: The vaccine induced immune responses, and these occurred in around 93% of patients. Seemingly, pseudoprogression had no relation to changes in the top peripheral T cell clonotypes.

Noted time point: baseline, week 1 (first vaccination visit). Treatment in this sample: pre-vaccination baseline after standard-of-care therapy. This receptor was taken from a woman between 40 and 50 years old with glioma. The rearrangement links TRBV27 to TRBJ1-4; D unclear. This sample comprised PBMCs, obtained from a glioma patient treated with radiotherapy, temozolomide or both. The CDR3 DNA reads as TGTGCCAGCAGTTTTCTAGGGCGGGGTACAACTAATGAAAAACTGTTTTTT. Its translation: CASSFLGRGTTNEKLFF.